The 14 T cell receptor beta chains below all came from one sample that was sequenced in a study of OX40 agonist ivuxolimab in advanced cancers. TCRdb's table, derived via immunoSEQ multiplex PCR, lists solely in-frame clones and lacks some. Of some 60,000 clones listed, about 80% are singletons. Material: CD4+ or CD8+ T cells sorted from blood, obtained in a trial of the OX40 agonist ivuxolimab. The receptors were gathered from an adult with an advanced solid tumor such as melanoma, head and neck, liver or kidney cancer.

This clone was seen only a few times. The chain combines TRBV15 with TRBJ2-5; D not resolved. The CDR3 is 15 amino acids. Germline lookup yields CDR1 LNHNV and CDR2 YYDKDF (reference sequence). The germline V and J ends were trimmed by 0 bases and 4 bases, with 12 bases remaining between them. This chain's CDR3 is CATSRDGWGAETQYF. In nucleotides, the CDR3 is TGTGCCACCAGCAGAGATGGATGGGGTGCAGAGACCCAGTACTTC.

This chain connects TRBV11-2 to TRBJ2-2; unclear D gene. The CDR3 has 13 residues. V gave up 2 bases and J gave up 7 bases, with 8 bases separating them. Per germline, CDR1 SGHAT and CDR2 FQNNGV. CDR3 in DNA: TGTGCCAGCAGCTTAATCTCGGTCGGGGAGCTGTTTTTT. Amino acids: CASSLISVGELFF.

The chain recombines TRBV10-3 with TRBJ2-1; no reliable D call. The V end lost 6 bases, the J end lost 8 bases, and 14 bases lay between the germline ends. This CDR3 is built from 13 residues. Per the germline V gene, CDR1 is ENHRY and CDR2 is SYGVKD. The CDR3, as DNA: TGTGCCATCAGCCGGACGGGTGGATATGAGCAGTTCTTC. Amino acids: CAISRTGGYEQFF.

The gene calls are TRBV19 and TRBJ1-2; D remains ambiguous. In germline, CDR1 is LNHDA, CDR2 SQIVND (reference sequence). This CDR3 comprises 16 residues. Deletions cut 7 bases from V and 8 bases from J, with 26 bases between. This CDR3 is CASTLASPPSLGGYTF. As DNA, the CDR3 is TGTGCCAGTACCCTGGCCTCCCCCCCCTCCTTAGGCGGCTACACCTTC.

This clone was counted once. The V and J genes are TRBV18 and TRBJ2-7; D is uncertain. Trimming pared 2 bases from V and 3 bases from J, leaving 8 bases between. CDR1 and CDR2 (germline): KGHSH, LQKENI. This CDR3 is built from 13 residues. CDR3 bases: TGTGCCAGCTCACCAAGGACGTACTACGAGCAGTACTTC. This sequence encodes CASSPRTYYEQYF.

This chain uses TRBV7-9 with TRBJ2-2; D unclear. The germline V and J ends were trimmed by 6 bases and 4 bases, with 18 bases remaining between them. CDR3 size: 16 residues. Germline V lookup: CDR1 SEHNR, CDR2 FQNEAQ (reference sequence). The CDR3 nucleotides are TGTGCCAGCAGTTTCCGGGCGGCCACGACCACCGGGGAGCTGTTTTTT. Amino acids: CASSFRAATTTGELFF.

This sequence joins TRBV5-1 and TRBJ1-2; D ambiguous. This CDR3 is 14 amino acids long. From germline, CDR1 is SGHRS and CDR2 YFSETQ. Deletions cut 0 bases from V and 6 bases from J, with 12 bases between. CDR3 sequence reads: CASSLAGEGNGYTF. CDR3 DNA: TGCGCCAGCAGCTTGGCCGGGGAGGGAAATGGCTACACCTTC.

The rearrangement uses TRBV5-1 and TRBJ2-6; D is perhaps TRBD1 or TRBD2 (5 bases each). The CDR3 covers 20 residues. V was clipped by 2 bases and J by 0 bases, with 21 bases between them. In germline, CDR1 is SGHRS, CDR2 YFSETQ. The DNA of the CDR3 is TGCGCCAGCAGCTTACCCGGACACCGCATTGGGGGCTCTGGGGCCAACGTCCTGACTTTC. This translates into CASSLPGHRIGGSGANVLTF.

The rearrangement uses TRBV25-1 and TRBJ1-2; D may be TRBD1 (5 bases). Germline V lookup: CDR1 MGHDK, CDR2 SYGVNS. Trimming pared 4 bases from V and 8 bases from J, leaving 14 bases between. This CDR3 contains 13 residues. The CDR3 coding sequence is TGTGCCAGCAGTGGGGCGGGGACGGGAGGCTACACCTTC. Its protein is CASSGAGTGGYTF.

J is TRBJ1-2 and V is TRBV2; D might be TRBD1 (5 bases). Trimming removed 6 bases at V and 9 bases at J, with 14 bases between. CDR3 length: 12 residues. Germline CDR1 and CDR2: SNHLY and FYNNEI. DNA for the CDR3: TGTGCCAGCAGGCCAGGGATCGCGAGCTACACCTTC. Translated, it gives CASRPGIASYTF.

The rearrangement joins TRBV5-4 to TRBJ2-7; D is possibly TRBD1 (6 bases). The germline CDR1 and CDR2 sequences are SGHNT and YYREEE (reference sequence). The length of the CDR3 is 15 residues. V was clipped by 5 bases and J by 4 bases, with 19 bases between them. CDR3 sequence reads: CASSLMLGHNYEQYF. The CDR3 nucleotides are TGTGCCAGCAGTTTGATGTTGGGACACAATTACGAGCAGTACTTC.

The chain joins TRBV7-9 to TRBJ1-1; 7 nucleotides align to TRBD1. V was clipped by 5 bases and J by 10 bases; unmatched bases: 7. This CDR3 comprises 12 residues. From germline, CDR1 is SEHNR and CDR2 FQNEAQ (reference sequence). The CDR3 region is CASSQTGRGAFF. The CDR3 DNA reads TGTGCCAGCAGCCAGACAGGGAGAGGAGCTTTCTTT.

The V call is TRBV10-1, the J call TRBJ2-3; D not resolved. The CDR3 contains 13 residues. V was trimmed by 6 bases and J by 2 bases, leaving 9 bases between them. The V gene's germline CDR1 is WNHNN and CDR2 SYGVQD (reference sequence). CDR3 nucleotides: TGCGCCAGCAGGGACGGACCCACAGATACGCAGTATTTT. Its translation: CASRDGPTDTQYF.

The chain uses TRBV30 and TRBJ1-6; D is ambiguous. Per germline, CDR1 GTSNPN and CDR2 SVGIG (reference sequence). This CDR3 region has 13 residues. V gave up 0 bases and J gave up 9 bases, with 9 bases separating them. This CDR3 is CAWSVRRASPLHF. CDR3 coding DNA: TGTGCCTGGAGTGTACGAAGGGCTTCACCCCTCCACTTT.